The sequence of this T cell receptor beta chain was determined in a study of blood T cell repertoires in COVID-19. The CDR3 loop spans 15 amino acids. Germline values: CDR1 MRHNA, CDR2 SNTAGT. The J segment lost 1 base and the V segment lost 5 bases, leaving 1 base of the junction unmatched. Under the authors' procedure: Researchers report that nucleated cell counts were estimated from reference gene primer amplification. Using immunoSEQ multiplex PCR, the repertoire was profiled, and TCRdb retains in-frame clones only, with some absent. D and trimming were read from the DNA, whereas the V and J calls and clone size are those reported in that table. The repertoire holds some 220,000 clones, with around 84% as singletons.

This sequence originates from a woman between 55 and 75 years old who had recovered from COVID-19. The V and J genes are TRBV6-4 and TRBJ2-2, with TRBD1 identical over 10 bases. The sample was peripheral blood. The CDR3 loop reads CASSRDRGNTGELFF. The CDR3 region has the DNA TGTGCCAGCAGTCGGGACAGGGGGAACACCGGGGAGCTGTTTTTT.